These 32 T cell receptor beta chains came from one sample sequenced in a study of spatial heterogeneity in lung cancer. Each CDR3 protein is one row after TCRdb ran MiXCR on the 5' RACE reads. The sample records 20,000 to 25,000 distinct CDR3 sequences, 4.6% being singletons. Time point meaning: sample taken at primary tumor resection. Unsorted whole RNA samples from tumor, nontumor lung or frozen PBMC were sequenced. The starting material was PBMCs, obtained at surgery. The receptors derive from a male donor with early-stage non-small cell lung cancer.

This clonotype was seen ten or more times. J is TRBJ2-7 and V is TRBV5-1, with D tentatively TRBD1 (5 bases). CDR1 is SGHRS, CDR2 YFSETQ, per germline. The V and J ends lost 0 bases and 3 bases respectively, with 13 bases between them. This CDR3 has 15 amino acids. The CDR3 DNA is TGCGCCAGCAGCTTGGGACAGCCGTTACTCTACGAGCAGTACTTC. As protein: CASSLGQPLLYEQYF.

This clonotype was seen a few times. The CDR3 DNA is TGTGCCAGTAGTATGGGACAGGGGGCCTACGAGCAGTACTTC. It codes for CASSMGQGAYEQYF. The chain combines TRBV19 with TRBJ2-7, with 11 bases matching TRBD1. The CDR3 covers 14 residues. Per the germline V gene, CDR1 is LNHDA and CDR2 is SQIVND (reference sequence). The V gene end was trimmed by 3 bases and the J gene end by 2 bases; junction bases not matched to a gene: 0.

This clonotype occurred a few times. V gene TRBV6-2 or TRBV6-3 combines with J gene TRBJ2-5, with TRBD2 matching over 11 bases. The CDR3 is 17 residues long. V shed 5 bases, J shed 0 bases, and the junction held 8 bases outside the gene matches. Germline lookup yields CDR1 MNHEY and CDR2 SVGEGT. The CDR3 sequence is CASSETSGITYQETQYF. CDR3 DNA: TGTGCCAGCAGTGAGACTAGCGGGATAACTTACCAAGAGACCCAGTACTTC.

The table lists this clonotype with many counts. V usage is TRBV3-1 and J usage is TRBJ1-2, with D unresolved. The V end was cut by 2 bases, the J end by 2 bases, with 6 bases between. There are 13 residues in the CDR3. Germline CDR1 is LGHDT and CDR2 is YNNKEL (reference sequence). The CDR3 is CASSQNQNYGYTF. CDR3 DNA sequence: TGTGCCAGCAGCCAAAATCAGAACTATGGCTACACCTTC.

J is TRBJ2-2 and V is TRBV3-1; 10 bases are shared with TRBD2. The CDR3 is made up of 13 amino acids. V shed 5 bases, J shed 8 bases, and the junction held 2 bases outside the gene matches. CDR1 is LGHDT and CDR2 is YNNKEL in the germline V gene (reference sequence). The CDR3 sequence is CASSWGLAGELFF. The CDR3 DNA reads as TGTGCCAGCAGCTGGGGACTAGCGGGGGAGCTGTTTTTT.

This clonotype was counted at least ten times. The chain links TRBV9 to TRBJ2-2; D is unresolved. Germline values: CDR1 SGDLS, CDR2 YYNGEE. The ends were cut back, 1 base at V and 7 bases at J, with 5 bases in the middle. The CDR3 is made up of 12 amino acids. CDR3 in DNA: TGTGCCAGCAGCGTAAGGAACGGGGAGCTGTTTTTT. This codes for CASSVRNGELFF.

In its sample, this clonotype was seen many times. The CDR3: CASSLALYGQGRTDTQYF. CDR3 coding DNA: TGCGCCAGCAGCTTGGCTCTCTACGGACAGGGACGGACAGATACGCAGTATTTT. V is TRBV5-1 and J is TRBJ2-3, with TRBD1 matching 8 bases. The germline gives CDR1 SGHRS, CDR2 YFSETQ. The CDR3 sequence is 18 residues long. V was pared by 0 bases and J by 3 bases, with 12 bases of the junction left unmatched.

This clonotype was recorded at least ten times. The chain uses TRBV11-3 and TRBJ2-5; 7 positions match TRBD2. This CDR3 comprises 13 residues. J gave up 4 bases and V 5 bases, and 4 bases lay outside the gene matches. The germline gives CDR1 SGHNT, CDR2 YENEEA. CDR3 in amino acids: CASSRDYRETQYF. The CDR3 DNA follows: TGTGCCAGCAGCCGGGACTATCGAGAGACCCAGTACTTC.

This clonotype appeared many times. This sequence joins TRBV7-6 and TRBJ2-7, with D maybe TRBD1 (5 bases). In germline, CDR1 is SGHVS, CDR2 FNYEAQ. This CDR3 is 14 amino acids long. The V and J ends lost 5 bases and 0 bases respectively, with 11 bases between them. In DNA form, the CDR3 reads TGTGCCAGCAGCCAGACAGTGAGCTCCTACGAGCAGTACTTC. It codes for CASSQTVSSYEQYF.

This clonotype was observed at least ten times. The rearrangement uses TRBV20-1 and TRBJ2-7, with 11 nucleotides matching TRBD2. Unmatched junction bases numbered 7, after V lost 6 bases and J lost 3 bases. The V gene's germline CDR1 is DFQATT and CDR2 SNEGSKA (reference sequence). This CDR3 is 14 amino acids long. CDR3 sequence reads: CSAPSGTSGYEQYF. As DNA, the CDR3 is TGCAGTGCGCCTTCCGGGACTAGCGGCTACGAGCAGTACTTC.

The V gene is TRBV7-2, the J gene TRBJ2-7; possible D gene TRBD2, 5 bases. The CDR3 extends over 15 amino acids. V dropped 1 base and J dropped 5 bases, with 15 bases sitting between them. The germline gives CDR1 SGHTA, CDR2 FQGNSA. The CDR3 loop is CASSLGPGRADEQYF. CDR3 DNA: TGTGCCAGCAGCTTAGGTCCGGGAAGGGCGGACGAGCAGTACTTC. The full variable domain, its missing parts supplied by reference TRBV7-2 and TRBJ2-7, is GAGVSQSPSNKVTEKGKDVELRCDPISGHTALYWYRQSLGQGLEFLIYFQGNSAPDKSGLPSDRFSAERTGGSVSTLTIQRTQQEDSAVYLCASSLGPGRADEQYFGPGTRLTVT.

Many counts were recorded for this clonotype. The chain recombines TRBV28 with TRBJ1-5; TRBD1 agrees at 7 bases. Germline values: CDR1 MDHEN, CDR2 SYDVKM. The V gene end was trimmed by 6 bases and the J gene end by 5 bases; junction bases not matched to a gene: 7. The CDR3 length is 14 residues. CDR3 residues: CASSLTGPDQPQHF. DNA for the CDR3: TGTGCCAGCAGCCTGACAGGGCCCGATCAGCCCCAGCATTTT. Complete variable domain (other parts from reference TRBV28 and TRBJ1-5): DVKVTQSSRYLVKRTGEKVFLECVQDMDHENMFWYRQDPGLGLRLIYFSYDVKMKEKGDIPEGYSVSREKKERFSLILESASTNQTSMYLCASSLTGPDQPQHFGDGTRLSIL.

At least ten counts were recorded for this clonotype. The chain uses TRBV4-1 and TRBJ2-7; D might be TRBD2 (5 bases). This CDR3 region has 15 residues. Per the germline V gene, CDR1 is MGHRA and CDR2 is YSYEKL. V was shortened by 4 bases and J by 8 bases, with 21 bases between the two germline ends. The CDR3 here is CASSPEGTSLGKQYF. The DNA of the CDR3 is TGCGCCAGCAGCCCAGAGGGAACGTCATTGGGCAAGCAGTACTTC.

In this sample, this clonotype is medium-sized (0.01 to 0.1%). This chain connects TRBV7-8 to TRBJ2-1; D ambiguous. Germline assignment: CDR1 SGHVS and CDR2 FQNEAQ. This CDR3 has 15 amino acids. Trimming took off 1 base at V and 2 bases at J, with 9 bases between the two ends. The CDR3 is CASSLEGGTYNEQFF. The CDR3 DNA reads TGTGCCAGCAGCTTAGAGGGTGGAACCTACAATGAGCAGTTCTTC.

By share, this clonotype counts as medium-sized (0.01 to 0.1%). The gene calls are TRBV28 and TRBJ1-5; a weak D match, TRBD1 (5 bases). Germline V gene data show CDR1 as MDHEN and CDR2 as SYDVKM. This CDR3 has 16 amino acids. V gave up 10 bases and J gave up 4 bases, with 23 bases separating them. CDR3 sequence: CATHSYDKGTNQPQHF. In nucleotides, the CDR3 is TGTGCCACTCACTCCTACGACAAGGGGACGAATCAGCCCCAGCATTTT.

This clonotype was picked up many times. This rearrangement joins TRBV20-1 to TRBJ1-5; TRBD1 matches at 7 bases. The germline V gene has CDR1 DFQATT and CDR2 SNEGSKA (reference sequence). The length of the CDR3 is 13 residues. Unmatched junction bases numbered 11, after V lost 6 bases and J lost 9 bases. CDR3 region: CSADIQGGGPQHF. CDR3 bases: TGCAGTGCCGACATCCAGGGGGGAGGGCCCCAGCATTTT.

This clonotype came up many times. This chain uses TRBV28 with TRBJ2-7; D is ambiguous. Germline lookup yields CDR1 MDHEN and CDR2 SYDVKM. Trimming took 3 bases from V and 6 from J, leaving 3 bases between them. CDR3 size: 10 residues. CDR3 DNA: TGTGCCAGCAGTTTTGGCGAGCAGTACTTC. The encoded protein is CASSFGEQYF.

The sample holds many counts of this clonotype. The V and J genes are TRBV18 and TRBJ2-5; a possible D gene is TRBD1 (5 bases). V dropped 0 bases and J dropped 5 bases, with 10 bases sitting between them. The CDR3 sequence is 14 residues long. Germline assignment: CDR1 KGHSH and CDR2 LQKENI. As DNA, the CDR3 is TGTGCCAGCTCACCACCGTCAGGGAAGGAGACCCAGTACTTC. Amino acids: CASSPPSGKETQYF.

In its sample, this clonotype was seen many times. This chain uses TRBV6-6 with TRBJ1-5, with unresolved D. V lost 6 bases to trimming and J lost 1 base, with 10 bases between them. This CDR3 comprises 14 residues. Germline V gene lookup returns CDR1 MNHNY and CDR2 SVGAGI (reference sequence). The CDR3 DNA is TGTGCCAGCAGCTCCGGTTCGAGCAATCAGCCCCAGCATTTT. This sequence encodes CASSSGSSNQPQHF.

This clonotype has a count of ten or more. The chain recombines TRBV7-3 with TRBJ2-2; tentative D call: TRBD2 (7 bases). Looked up from germline, CDR1 is SGHTA and CDR2 is FQGTGA. The CDR3 consists of 15 residues. The germline V and J ends were trimmed by 3 bases and 4 bases, with 12 bases remaining between them. CDR3: CASSFRGASTGELFF. CDR3 in DNA: TGTGCCAGCAGCTTCCGGGGGGCGAGCACCGGGGAGCTGTTTTTT.

The chain couples TRBV10-3 to TRBJ2-1, with 7 bases that match TRBD2. Germline CDR1 reads ENHRY; CDR2 reads SYGVKD. The CDR3 covers 14 residues. The J segment lost 7 bases and the V segment lost 4 bases, leaving 7 bases of the junction unmatched. The DNA for the CDR3 is TGTGCCATCAGTGGTGGGGGAGGGAGTAATGAGCAGTTCTTC. It encodes CAISGGGGSNEQFF.

This clonotype was observed many times. This chain uses TRBV27 with TRBJ2-5; 11 bases align to TRBD2. Germline CDR1 reads MNHEY; CDR2 reads SMNVEV (reference sequence). CDR3 length: 16 residues. V was pared by 1 base and J by 3 bases, with 4 bases of the junction left unmatched. CDR3 bases: TGTGCCAGCAGTTTATGGCCTAGCGGGGGGAAAGAGACCCAGTACTTC. It translates to CASSLWPSGGKETQYF.

This clonotype was seen more than once but under ten times. V usage is TRBV7-9 and J usage is TRBJ1-1; D call uncertain. There are 15 residues in the CDR3. V was clipped by 5 bases and J by 0 bases, with 13 bases between them. Germline V gene data show CDR1 as SEHNR and CDR2 as FQNEAQ (reference sequence). CDR3 coding DNA: TGTGCCAGCAGCCATCTAGGGTACATGAACACTGAAGCTTTCTTT. Translation: CASSHLGYMNTEAFF. The full variable domain, completed using reference TRBV7-9 and TRBJ1-1, is DTGVSQNPRHKITKRGQNVTFRCDPISEHNRLYWYRQTLGQGPEFLTYFQNEAQLEKSRLLSDRFSAERPKGSFSTLEIQRTEQGDSAMYLCASSHLGYMNTEAFFGQGTRLTVV.

The sample holds a few counts of this clonotype. The V call is TRBV16, the J call TRBJ2-5; D tentatively fits TRBD1 or TRBD2 (5 bases each). V was clipped by 8 bases and J by 2 bases, with 12 bases between them. The CDR3 length is 13 residues. Germline V CDR1 and CDR2: KGHSY, FQNENV. CDR3 residues: CASAGAVQETQYF. CDR3 nucleotides: TGTGCCAGCGCCGGGGCCGTTCAAGAGACCCAGTACTTC.

This clonotype was counted at least ten times. This chain links TRBV5-1 with TRBJ2-1; D may match TRBD1 or TRBD2 (5 bases each). With 6 bases removed from V and 5 bases from J, the gap between germline ends came to 15 bases. The V gene's germline CDR1 is SGHRS and CDR2 YFSETQ. The CDR3 is 14 amino acids. For the CDR3, the DNA is TGCGCCAGCATGAGGGGCGGTTCGGACAATGAGCAGTTCTTC. Its translation: CASMRGGSDNEQFF.

This clonotype turned up a few times. The genes are TRBV6-4 and TRBJ2-6; D is unresolved. The CDR3 sequence is 15 residues long. Germline V gives CDR1 MRHNA, CDR2 SNTAGT. V lost 3 bases and J 4 bases, leaving 10 bases between the germline ends. CDR3 sequence (DNA): TGTGCCAGCAGTGATCCGGGTAAGGGGGCCAACGTCCTGACTTTC. It specifies CASSDPGKGANVLTF.

This clonotype was found many times. This chain links TRBV7-2 with TRBJ1-1; no definite D call. This CDR3 region has 15 residues. Per the germline V gene, CDR1 is SGHTA and CDR2 is FQGNSA. Between the trimmed V and J ends, which lost 5 bases and 4 bases, there was a span of 17 bases. The CDR3 DNA reads TGTGCCAGCAGCCCCCCTTTGAGTGTGGGCACTGAAGCTTTCTTT. Residues: CASSPPLSVGTEAFF.

This clonotype was seen ten or more times. The rearrangement joins TRBV6-6 to TRBJ1-1; no definite D call. The CDR3 sequence is 14 residues long. CDR1 and CDR2 from the germline V gene are MNHNY and SVGAGI (reference sequence). Between the trimmed V and J ends, which lost 2 bases and 6 bases, there was a span of 13 bases. Here the CDR3 DNA reads TGTGCCAGCAGTTACGAGGTCAGGAGGGCTGAAGCTTTCTTT. It yields the protein CASSYEVRRAEAFF.

This clonotype was seen many times. V is TRBV28 and J is TRBJ2-5; D may be TRBD1 or TRBD2 (5 bases each). V gave up 8 bases and J gave up 6 bases, with 19 bases separating them. Germline V CDR1 and CDR2: MDHEN, SYDVKM. This CDR3 comprises 14 residues. CDR3 DNA sequence: TGTGCCAGCGCCTCTTCCGGGACCATACAGACCCAGTACTTC. Residues: CASASSGTIQTQYF.

The sample holds many counts of this clonotype. The J gene is TRBJ1-6, the V gene TRBV7-9; D is uncertain. The CDR3 runs 14 residues. Germline CDR1 is SEHNR and CDR2 is FQNEAQ (reference sequence). The V end lost 0 bases, the J end lost 10 bases, and 10 bases lay between the germline ends. DNA for the CDR3: TGTGCCAGCAGCTTAGCTTACGGGTGGTCACCCCTCCACTTT. Protein: CASSLAYGWSPLHF.

This clonotype was picked up many times. This chain links TRBV7-2 with TRBJ1-1; perhaps TRBD1 as D (6 bases). This CDR3 has 16 amino acids. Germline CDR1 and CDR2: SGHTA and FQGNSA. The V end lost 1 base, the J end lost 0 bases, and 12 bases lay between the germline ends. CDR3 DNA: TGTGCCAGCAGCTTAGAGGGACAAATCATGAACACTGAAGCTTTCTTT. It encodes CASSLEGQIMNTEAFF.

This clonotype was observed many times. This rearrangement joins TRBV28 to TRBJ1-2, with a weak D call TRBD1 (6 bases). CDR3 length: 16 amino acids. V dropped 4 bases and J dropped 4 bases, with 19 bases sitting between them. CDR1 is MDHEN and CDR2 is SYDVKM in the germline V gene. CDR3 DNA: TGTGCCAGCAGTTCGCCAGGGGCGGGAGCGTTCTATGGCTACACCTTC. Translated, it gives CASSSPGAGAFYGYTF.